The clone carrying this T cell receptor (beta chain) occurred a few times. Its specificity is not known. The data were taken from a study of T cells after yellow fever vaccination. The germline CDR1 and CDR2 sequences are LGHNA and YSLEER. Trimming took 0 bases from V and 0 from J; bases not matched to a gene: 2. The CDR3 spans 15 residues. TCRdb re-analysed the 5' RACE reads in MiXCR, keeping a single row per CDR3 protein. The repertoire holds some 600,000 distinct CDR3 sequences, with approximately 13% as singletons. Study-level points and caveats: Most primary-vaccination clones recurred post-booster (roughly 96% CD4, around 90% CD8).

The V and J genes are TRBV4-3 and TRBJ2-7, with 7 nucleotides matching TRBD1. The starting material was PBMCs, obtained on the day of the yellow fever booster vaccination. This receptor was identified in a man younger than 45 who received the YFV17D yellow fever vaccine. The CDR3 loop reads CASSQEGQTSYEQYF. DNA for the CDR3: TGCGCCAGCAGCCAAGAGGGACAGACCTCCTACGAGCAGTACTTC.